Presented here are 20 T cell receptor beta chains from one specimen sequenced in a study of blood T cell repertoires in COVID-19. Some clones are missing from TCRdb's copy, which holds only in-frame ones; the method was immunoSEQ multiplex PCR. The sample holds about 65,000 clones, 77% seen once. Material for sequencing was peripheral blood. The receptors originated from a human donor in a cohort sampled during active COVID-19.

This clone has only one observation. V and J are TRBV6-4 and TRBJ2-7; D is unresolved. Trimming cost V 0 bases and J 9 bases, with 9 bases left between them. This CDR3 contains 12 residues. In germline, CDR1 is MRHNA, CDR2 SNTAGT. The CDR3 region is CASSDSIAGQYF. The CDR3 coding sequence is TGTGCCAGCAGTGACTCGATCGCCGGGCAGTACTTC.

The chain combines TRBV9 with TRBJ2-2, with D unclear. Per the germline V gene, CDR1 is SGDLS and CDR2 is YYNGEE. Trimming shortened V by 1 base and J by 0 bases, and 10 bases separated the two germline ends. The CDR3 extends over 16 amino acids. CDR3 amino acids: CASSVRATANTGELFF. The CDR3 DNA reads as TGTGCCAGCAGCGTACGAGCAACTGCGAACACCGGGGAGCTGTTTTTT.

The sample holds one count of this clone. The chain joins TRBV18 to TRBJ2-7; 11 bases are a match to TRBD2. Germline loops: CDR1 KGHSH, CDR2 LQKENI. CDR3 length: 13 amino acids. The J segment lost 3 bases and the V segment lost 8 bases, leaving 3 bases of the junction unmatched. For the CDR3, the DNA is TGTGCCAGCAGCACTAGCGGGAGCTACGAGCAGTACTTC. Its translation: CASSTSGSYEQYF.

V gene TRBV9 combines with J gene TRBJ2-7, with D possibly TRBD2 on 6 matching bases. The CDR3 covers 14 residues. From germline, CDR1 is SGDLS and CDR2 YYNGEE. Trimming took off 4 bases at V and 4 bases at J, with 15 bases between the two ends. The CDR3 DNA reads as TGTGCCAGCAGCCCCGAAGGACTACCTTACGAGCAGTACTTC. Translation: CASSPEGLPYEQYF. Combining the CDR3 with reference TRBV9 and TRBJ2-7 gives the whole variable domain DSGVTQTPKHLITATGQRVTLRCSPRSGDLSVYWYQQSLDQGLQFLIQYYNGEERAKGNILERFSAQQFPDLHSELNLSSLELGDSALYFCASSPEGLPYEQYFGPGTRLTVT.

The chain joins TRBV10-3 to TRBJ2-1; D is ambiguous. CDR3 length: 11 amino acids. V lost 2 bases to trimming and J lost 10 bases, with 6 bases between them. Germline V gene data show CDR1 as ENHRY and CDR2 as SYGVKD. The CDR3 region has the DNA TGTGCCATCAGTGAGACAGACGAGCAGTTCTTC. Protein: CAISETDEQFF.

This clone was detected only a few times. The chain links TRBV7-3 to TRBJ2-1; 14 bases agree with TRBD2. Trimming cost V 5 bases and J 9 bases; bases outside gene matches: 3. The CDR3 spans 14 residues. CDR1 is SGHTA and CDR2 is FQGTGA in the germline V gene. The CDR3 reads CASSETSGRGEQFF. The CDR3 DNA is TGTGCCAGCAGCGAGACTAGCGGGAGGGGTGAGCAGTTCTTC.

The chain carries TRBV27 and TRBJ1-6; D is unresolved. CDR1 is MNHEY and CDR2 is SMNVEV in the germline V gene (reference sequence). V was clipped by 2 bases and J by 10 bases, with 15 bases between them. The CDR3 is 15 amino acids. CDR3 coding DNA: TGTGCCAGCAGTTTAAAACCAGCCGGGGAGTCACCCCTCCACTTT. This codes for CASSLKPAGESPLHF.

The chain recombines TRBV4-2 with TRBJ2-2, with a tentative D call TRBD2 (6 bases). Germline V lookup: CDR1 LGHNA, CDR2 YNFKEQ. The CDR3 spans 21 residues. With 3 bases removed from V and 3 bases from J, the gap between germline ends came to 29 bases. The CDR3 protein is CASSQWRAVRDVTSDTGELFF. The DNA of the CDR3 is TGTGCCAGCAGCCAGTGGAGGGCGGTCCGGGACGTCACTTCGGACACCGGGGAGCTGTTTTTT.

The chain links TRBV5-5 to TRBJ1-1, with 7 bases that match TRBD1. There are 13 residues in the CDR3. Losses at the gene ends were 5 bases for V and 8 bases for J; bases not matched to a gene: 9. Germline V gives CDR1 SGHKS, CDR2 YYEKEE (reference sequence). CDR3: CASSFTGASEAFF. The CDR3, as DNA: TGTGCCAGCAGTTTTACAGGGGCCTCAGAAGCTTTCTTT.

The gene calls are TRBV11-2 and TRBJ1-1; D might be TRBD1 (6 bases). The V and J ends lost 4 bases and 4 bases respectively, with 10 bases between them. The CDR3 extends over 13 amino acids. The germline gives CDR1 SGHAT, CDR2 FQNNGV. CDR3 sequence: CASSSTGFTEAFF. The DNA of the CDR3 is TGTGCCAGCAGCTCCACAGGGTTCACTGAAGCTTTCTTT.

CDR3 loop: CASRETIRGRQPQHF. As DNA, the CDR3 is TGTGCCAGTAGGGAGACCATCAGGGGTCGCCAGCCCCAGCATTTT. The chain carries TRBV19 and TRBJ1-5; the D gene is possibly TRBD1 (6 bases). This CDR3 has 15 amino acids. From germline, CDR1 is LNHDA and CDR2 SQIVND (reference sequence). V lost 6 bases to trimming and J lost 7 bases, with 19 bases between them. Full variable domain (missing parts from reference TRBV19 and TRBJ1-5): DGGITQSPKYLFRKEGQNVTLSCEQNLNHDAMYWYRQDPGQGLRLIYYSQIVNDFQKGDIAEGYSVSREKKESFPLTVTSAQKNPTAFYLCASRETIRGRQPQHFGDGTRLSIL.

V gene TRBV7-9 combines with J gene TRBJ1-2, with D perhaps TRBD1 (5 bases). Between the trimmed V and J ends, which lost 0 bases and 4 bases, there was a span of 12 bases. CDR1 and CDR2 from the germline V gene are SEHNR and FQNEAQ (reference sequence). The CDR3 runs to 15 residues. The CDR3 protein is CASSLAFGQGYGYTF. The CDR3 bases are TGTGCCAGCAGCTTAGCGTTTGGGCAGGGCTATGGCTACACCTTC.

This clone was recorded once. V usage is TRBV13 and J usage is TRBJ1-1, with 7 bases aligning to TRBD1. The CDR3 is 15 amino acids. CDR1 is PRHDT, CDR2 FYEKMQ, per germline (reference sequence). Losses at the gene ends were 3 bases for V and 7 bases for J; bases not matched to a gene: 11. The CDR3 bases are TGTGCCAGCAGCTTTTATCGAGGGGCAGGGGGTGAAGCTTTCTTT. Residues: CASSFYRGAGGEAFF.

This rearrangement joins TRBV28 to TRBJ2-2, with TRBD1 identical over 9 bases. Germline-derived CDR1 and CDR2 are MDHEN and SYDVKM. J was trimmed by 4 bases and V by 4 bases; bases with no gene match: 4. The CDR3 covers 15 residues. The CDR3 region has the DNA TGTGCCAGCAGTTGGGACAGGGCAGTCACCGGGGAGCTGTTTTTT. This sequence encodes CASSWDRAVTGELFF.

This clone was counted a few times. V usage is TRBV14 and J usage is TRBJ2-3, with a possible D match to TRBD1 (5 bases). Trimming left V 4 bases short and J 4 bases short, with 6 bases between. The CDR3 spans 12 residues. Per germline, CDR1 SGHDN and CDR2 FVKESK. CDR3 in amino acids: CASSRTPDTQYF. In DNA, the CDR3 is TGTGCCAGCAGCCGGACACCAGATACGCAGTATTTT.

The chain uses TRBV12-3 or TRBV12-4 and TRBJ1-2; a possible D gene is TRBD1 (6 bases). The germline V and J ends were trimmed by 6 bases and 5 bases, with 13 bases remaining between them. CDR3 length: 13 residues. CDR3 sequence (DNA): TGTGCCAGCAGGACAGGCCTCCAATATGGCTACACCTTC. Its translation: CASRTGLQYGYTF.

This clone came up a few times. This chain's CDR3 is CASSPVGGARETQYF. CDR3 nucleotide sequence: TGTGCCAGCAGCCCGGTGGGGGGGGCGAGGGAGACCCAGTACTTC. The chain links TRBV11-2 to TRBJ2-5; D is perhaps TRBD2 (7 bases). The germline V gene encodes CDR1 SGHAT and CDR2 FQNNGV. This CDR3 contains 15 residues. V lost 5 bases and J lost 5, with 18 bases in between. The whole variable domain, remainder taken from reference TRBV11-2 and TRBJ2-5, is EAGVAQSPRYKIIEKRQSVAFWCNPISGHATLYWYQQILGQGPKLLIQFQNNGVVDDSQLPKDRFSAERLKGVDSTLKIQPAKLEDSAVYLCASSPVGGARETQYFGPGTRLLVL.

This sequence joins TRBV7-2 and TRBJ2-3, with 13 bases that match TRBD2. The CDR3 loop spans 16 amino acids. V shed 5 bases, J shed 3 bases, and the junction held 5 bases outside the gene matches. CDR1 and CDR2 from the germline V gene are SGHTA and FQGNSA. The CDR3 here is CASSPGLAGVTDTQYF. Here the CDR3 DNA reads TGTGCCAGCAGCCCAGGACTAGCGGGAGTAACAGATACGCAGTATTTT.

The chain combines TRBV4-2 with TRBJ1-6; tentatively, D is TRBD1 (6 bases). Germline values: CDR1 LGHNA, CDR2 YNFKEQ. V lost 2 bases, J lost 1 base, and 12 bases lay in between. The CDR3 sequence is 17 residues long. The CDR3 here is CASSQFGQSSYNSPLHF. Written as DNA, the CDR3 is TGTGCCAGCAGCCAATTCGGACAGTCATCCTATAATTCACCCCTCCACTTT.

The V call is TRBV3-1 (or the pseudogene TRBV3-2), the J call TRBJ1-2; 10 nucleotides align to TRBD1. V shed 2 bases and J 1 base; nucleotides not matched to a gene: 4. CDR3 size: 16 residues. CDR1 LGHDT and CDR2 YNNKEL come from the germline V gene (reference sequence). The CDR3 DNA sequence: TGTGCCAGCAGCCAACCGGGACAGGGGATTAACTATGGCTACACCTTC. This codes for CASSQPGQGINYGYTF.